The present T cell receptor (beta chain) was sequenced within a study of blood T cell repertoires in COVID-19. Study in general: COVID-19 samples, acute and convalescent, were from the United States, Italy and Spain. In each case, the material was cDNA or gDNA derived from T cells, B-cell-depleted T cells, or PBMCs.

The CDR3 spans 15 residues. V was shortened by 5 bases and J by 5 bases, with 18 bases between the two germline ends. Germline CDR1 SGHNT, CDR2 YENEEA. Per the original data handling: Quantification of nucleated cells was approximated via reference gene primer amplification. The assay was immunoSEQ multiplex PCR, and TCRdb's table has in-frame clones only and misses some. V and J calls and clone size follow that table, whereas D and trimming were derived from the DNA. Of over 50,000 clones in the sample, about 90% are singletons; the top ten hold around 6.1%. Source material: peripheral blood. The rearrangement links TRBV11-3 to TRBJ2-5; possible D gene TRBD2, 7 bases. The sequence came from a man in his sixties with acute or convalescent COVID-19. The CDR3 here is CASSQRGGSVETQYF. The CDR3 DNA sequence: TGTGCCAGCAGCCAGAGGGGGGGTTCCGTGGAGACCCAGTACTTC.